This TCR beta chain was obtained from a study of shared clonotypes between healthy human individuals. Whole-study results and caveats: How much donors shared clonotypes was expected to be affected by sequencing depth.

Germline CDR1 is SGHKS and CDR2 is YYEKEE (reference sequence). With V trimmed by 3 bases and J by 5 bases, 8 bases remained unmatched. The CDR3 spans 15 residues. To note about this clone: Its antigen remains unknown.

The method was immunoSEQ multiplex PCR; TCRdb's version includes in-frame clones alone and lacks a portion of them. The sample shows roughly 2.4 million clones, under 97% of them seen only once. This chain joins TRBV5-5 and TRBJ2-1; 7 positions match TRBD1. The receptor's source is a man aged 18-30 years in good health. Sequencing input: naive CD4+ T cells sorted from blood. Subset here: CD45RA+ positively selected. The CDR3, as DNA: TGTGCCAGCAGCTCCCGACAGGGTACCAACAATGAGCAGTTCTTC. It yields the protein CASSSRQGTNNEQFF. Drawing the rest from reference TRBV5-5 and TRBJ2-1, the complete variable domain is DAGVTQSPTHLIKTRGQQVTLRCSPISGHKSVSWYQQVLGQGPQFIFQYYEKEERGRGNFPDRFSARQFPNYSSELNVNALLLGDSALYLCASSSRQGTNNEQFFGPGTRLTVL.